The present T cell receptor (beta chain) was sequenced within a study of T cell responses to AZD1222 COVID-19 vaccine. The study, taken as a whole, reports: Among vaccine-associated CD4 TCRs, coverage spanned spike, with dominance at 160-218 and 743-854. Sampled repertoires all dated from after the peak T cell response. Among spike-specific TCRs, nearly half reportedly target unmutated variant regions.

Repertoires were generated with immunoSEQ multiplex PCR, while TCRdb's copy carries only in-frame clones and drops some. The sample lists about 110,000 clones; around nine tenths were seen once. In regard to this clone: Its antigen is not identified.

It was second doses at about 4 or about 12 weeks that were pooled. This CDR3 is 13 amino acids long. Trimming took 8 bases from V and 2 from J, leaving 13 bases between them. The clonotype was recovered from an adult who received the AZD1222 COVID-19 vaccine. The chain combines TRBV12-3 or TRBV12-4 with TRBJ2-7; tentative D call: TRBD2 (5 bases). Source: peripheral blood, taken 28 days after the second AZD1222 dose. The CDR3 reads CASLGEGTYEQYF. CDR3 nucleotide sequence: TGTGCCAGCCTCGGCGAGGGAACCTACGAGCAGTACTTC.